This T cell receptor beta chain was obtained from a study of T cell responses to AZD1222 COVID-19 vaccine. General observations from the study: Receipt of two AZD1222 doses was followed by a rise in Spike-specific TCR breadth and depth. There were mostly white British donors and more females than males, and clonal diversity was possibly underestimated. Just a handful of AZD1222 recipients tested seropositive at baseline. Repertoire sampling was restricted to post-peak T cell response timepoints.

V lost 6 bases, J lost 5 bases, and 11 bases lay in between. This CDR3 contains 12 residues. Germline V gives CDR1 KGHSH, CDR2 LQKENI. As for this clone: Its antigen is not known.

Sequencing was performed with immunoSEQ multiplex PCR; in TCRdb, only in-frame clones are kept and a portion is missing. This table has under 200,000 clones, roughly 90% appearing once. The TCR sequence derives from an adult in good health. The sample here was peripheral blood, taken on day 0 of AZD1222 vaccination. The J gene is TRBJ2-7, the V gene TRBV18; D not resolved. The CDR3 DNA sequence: TGTGCCAGCTCTCCTGTCGGGCACGAGCAGTACTTC. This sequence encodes CASSPVGHEQYF.